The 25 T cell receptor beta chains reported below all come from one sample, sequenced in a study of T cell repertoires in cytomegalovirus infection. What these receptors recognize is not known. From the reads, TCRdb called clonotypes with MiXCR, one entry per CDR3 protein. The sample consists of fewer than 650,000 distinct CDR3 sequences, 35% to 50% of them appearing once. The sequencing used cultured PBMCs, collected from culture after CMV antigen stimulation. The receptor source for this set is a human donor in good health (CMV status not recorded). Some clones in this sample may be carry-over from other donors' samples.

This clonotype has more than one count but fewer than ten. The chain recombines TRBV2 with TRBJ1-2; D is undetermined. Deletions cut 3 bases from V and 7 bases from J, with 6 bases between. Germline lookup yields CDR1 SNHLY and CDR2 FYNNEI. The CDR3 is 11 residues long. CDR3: CASSDGSGYTF. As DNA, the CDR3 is TGTGCCAGCAGTGATGGCAGTGGCTACACCTTC.

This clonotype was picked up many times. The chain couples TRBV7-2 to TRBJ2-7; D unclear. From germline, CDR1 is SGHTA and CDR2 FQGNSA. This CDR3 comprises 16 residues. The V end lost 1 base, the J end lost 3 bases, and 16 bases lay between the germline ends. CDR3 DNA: TGTGCCAGCAGCTTAGTTGGGGTGGCGGAGCTCTACGAGCAGTACTTC. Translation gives CASSLVGVAELYEQYF.

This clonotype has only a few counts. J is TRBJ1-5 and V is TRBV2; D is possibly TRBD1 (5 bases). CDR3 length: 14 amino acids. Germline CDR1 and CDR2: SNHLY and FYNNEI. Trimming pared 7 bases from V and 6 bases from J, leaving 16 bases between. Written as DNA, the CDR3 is TGTGCCAGCAACCGGGACGGGGAAAGTCAGCCCCAGCATTTT. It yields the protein CASNRDGESQPQHF.

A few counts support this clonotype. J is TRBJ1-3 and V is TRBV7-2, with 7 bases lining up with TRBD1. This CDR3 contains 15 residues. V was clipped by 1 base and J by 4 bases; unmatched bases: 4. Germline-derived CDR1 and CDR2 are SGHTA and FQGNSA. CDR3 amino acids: CASSLETGTGNTIYF. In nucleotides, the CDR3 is TGTGCCAGCAGCTTAGAGACAGGGACGGGAAACACCATATATTTT.

For the CDR3, the DNA is TGTGCCAGCAGCGCAGCAGGGGCGGGGGGGCGGGAGCAGTACTTC. Translated, it gives CASSAAGAGGREQYF. The chain combines TRBV7-2 with TRBJ2-7; 9 bases agree with TRBD2. The CDR3 is made up of 15 amino acids. The J segment lost 7 bases and the V segment lost 5 bases, leaving 12 bases of the junction unmatched. Germline CDR1 and CDR2: SGHTA and FQGNSA.

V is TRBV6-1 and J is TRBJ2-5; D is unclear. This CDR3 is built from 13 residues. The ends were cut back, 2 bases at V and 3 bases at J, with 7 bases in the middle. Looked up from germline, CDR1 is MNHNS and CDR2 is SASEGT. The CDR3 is CASSEMPKETQYF. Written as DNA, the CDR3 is TGTGCCAGCAGTGAAATGCCGAAAGAGACCCAGTACTTC.

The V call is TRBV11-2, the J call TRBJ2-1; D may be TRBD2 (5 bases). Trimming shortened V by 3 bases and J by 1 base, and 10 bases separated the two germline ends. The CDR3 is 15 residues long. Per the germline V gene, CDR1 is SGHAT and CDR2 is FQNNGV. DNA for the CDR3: TGTGCCAGCAGCTTCGAGGGAAGTTCCTACAATGAGCAGTTCTTC. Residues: CASSFEGSSYNEQFF. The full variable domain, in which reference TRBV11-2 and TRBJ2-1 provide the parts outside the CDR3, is EAGVAQSPRYKIIEKRQSVAFWCNPISGHATLYWYQQILGQGPKLLIQFQNNGVVDDSQLPKDRFSAERLKGVDSTLKIQPAKLEDSAVYLCASSFEGSSYNEQFFGPGTRLTVL.

Here the CDR3 reads CASSLDPDGSQPQHF. The CDR3 DNA is TGTGCCAGCAGCCTGGACCCAGACGGGAGTCAGCCCCAGCATTTT. V usage is TRBV7-6 and J usage is TRBJ1-5; D is undetermined. The CDR3 contains 15 residues. CDR1 SGHVS and CDR2 FNYEAQ come from the germline V gene. Trimming removed 5 bases at V and 6 bases at J, with 17 bases between. Full variable domain (missing parts from reference TRBV7-6 and TRBJ1-5): GAGVSQSPRYKVTKRGQDVALRCDPISGHVSLYWYRQALGQGPEFLTYFNYEAQQDKSGLPNDRFSAERPEGSISTLTIQRTEQRDSAMYRCASSLDPDGSQPQHFGDGTRLSIL.

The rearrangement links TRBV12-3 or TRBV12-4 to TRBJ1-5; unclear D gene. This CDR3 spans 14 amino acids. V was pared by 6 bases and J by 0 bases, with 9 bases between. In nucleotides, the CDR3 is TGTGCCAGCAGGATGACGGATAGCAATCAGCCCCAGCATTTT. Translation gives CASRMTDSNQPQHF.

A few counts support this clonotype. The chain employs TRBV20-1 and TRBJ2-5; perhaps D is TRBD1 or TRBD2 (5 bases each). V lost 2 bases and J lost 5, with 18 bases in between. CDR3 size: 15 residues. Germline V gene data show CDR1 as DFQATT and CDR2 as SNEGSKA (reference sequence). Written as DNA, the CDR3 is TGCAGTGCTAGATCTAGCAGGGTTGCGGGCGAGACCCAGTACTTC. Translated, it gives CSARSSRVAGETQYF.

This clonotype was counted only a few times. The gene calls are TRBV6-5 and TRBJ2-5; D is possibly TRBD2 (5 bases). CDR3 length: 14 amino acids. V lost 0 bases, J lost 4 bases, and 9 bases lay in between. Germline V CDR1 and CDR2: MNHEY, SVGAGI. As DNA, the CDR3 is TGTGCCAGCAGTTACTCTTTGGCGGGAGAGACCCAGTACTTC. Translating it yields CASSYSLAGETQYF.

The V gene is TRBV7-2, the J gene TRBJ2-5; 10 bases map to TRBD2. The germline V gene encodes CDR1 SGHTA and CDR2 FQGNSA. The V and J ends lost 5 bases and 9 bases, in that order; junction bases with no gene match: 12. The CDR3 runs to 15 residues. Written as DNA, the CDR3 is TGTGCCAGCAGCACGCGGACTAGCGGACCATGGGCCCAGTACTTC. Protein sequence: CASSTRTSGPWAQYF.

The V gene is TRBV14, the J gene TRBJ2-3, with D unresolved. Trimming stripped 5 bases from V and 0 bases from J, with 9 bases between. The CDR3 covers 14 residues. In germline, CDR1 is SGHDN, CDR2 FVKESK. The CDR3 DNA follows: TGTGCCAGCAGCTTACTTATTAGCACAGATACGCAGTATTTT. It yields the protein CASSLLISTDTQYF.

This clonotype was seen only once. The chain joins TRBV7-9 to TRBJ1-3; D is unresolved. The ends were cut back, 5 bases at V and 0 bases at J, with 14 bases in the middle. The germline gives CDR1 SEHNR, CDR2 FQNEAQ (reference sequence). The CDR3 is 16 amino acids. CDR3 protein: CASSPPKGVSGNTIYF. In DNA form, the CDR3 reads TGTGCCAGCAGCCCCCCCAAGGGAGTCTCTGGAAACACCATATATTTT. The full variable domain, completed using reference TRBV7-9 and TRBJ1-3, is DTGVSQNPRHKITKRGQNVTFRCDPISEHNRLYWYRQTLGQGPEFLTYFQNEAQLEKSRLLSDRFSAERPKGSFSTLEIQRTEQGDSAMYLCASSPPKGVSGNTIYFGEGSWLTVV.

The CDR3 loop reads CASNLSGVGTQYF. In DNA, the CDR3 is TGTGCCAGCAATCTTTCCGGCGTAGGGACGCAGTATTTT. This rearrangement joins TRBV12-3 or TRBV12-4 to TRBJ2-3; D gene unclear. This CDR3 region has 13 residues. The V and J ends lost 7 bases and 9 bases respectively, with 17 bases between them.

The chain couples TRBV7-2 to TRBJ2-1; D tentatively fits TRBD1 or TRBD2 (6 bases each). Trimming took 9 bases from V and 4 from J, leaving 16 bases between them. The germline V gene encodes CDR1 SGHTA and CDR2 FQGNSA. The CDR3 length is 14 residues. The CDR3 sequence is CASASTRGYNEQFF. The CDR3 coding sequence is TGTGCCAGTGCCTCGACTAGGGGGTACAATGAGCAGTTCTTC.

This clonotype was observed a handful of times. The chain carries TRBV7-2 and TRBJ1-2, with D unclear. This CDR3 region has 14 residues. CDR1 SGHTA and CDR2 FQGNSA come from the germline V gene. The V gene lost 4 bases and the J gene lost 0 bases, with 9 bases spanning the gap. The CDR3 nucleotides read TGTGCCAGCAGCTCATACGAAGCTAACTATGGCTACACCTTC. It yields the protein CASSSYEANYGYTF.

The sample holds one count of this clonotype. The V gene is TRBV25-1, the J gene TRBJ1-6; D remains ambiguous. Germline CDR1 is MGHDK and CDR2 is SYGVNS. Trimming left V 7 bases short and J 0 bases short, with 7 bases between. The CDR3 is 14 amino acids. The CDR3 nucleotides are TGTGCCAGCACCCCTGGCTCCTATAATTCACCCCTCCACTTT. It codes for CASTPGSYNSPLHF.

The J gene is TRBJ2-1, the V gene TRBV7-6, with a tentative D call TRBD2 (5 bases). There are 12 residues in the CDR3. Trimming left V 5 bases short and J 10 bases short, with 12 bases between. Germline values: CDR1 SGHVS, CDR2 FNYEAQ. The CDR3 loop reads CASSLDWKEQFF. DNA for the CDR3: TGTGCCAGCAGCCTGGACTGGAAGGAGCAGTTCTTC.

The CDR3 region has the DNA TGTGCCAGCAGCCTCTGGGCGGCGCGGCCCACAGATACGCAGTATTTT. Protein product: CASSLWAARPTDTQYF. The genes are TRBV12-3 or TRBV12-4 and TRBJ2-3, with D hard to call. CDR3 length equals 16 residues. The V end lost 6 bases, the J end lost 2 bases, and 18 bases lay between the germline ends.

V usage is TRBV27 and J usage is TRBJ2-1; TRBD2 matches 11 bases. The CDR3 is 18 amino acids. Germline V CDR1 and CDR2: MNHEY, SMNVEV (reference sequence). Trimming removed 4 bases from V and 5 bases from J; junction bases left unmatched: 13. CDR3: CASSSQGRGLAANNEQFF. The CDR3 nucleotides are TGTGCCAGCAGTTCCCAGGGTCGGGGACTAGCGGCTAACAATGAGCAGTTCTTC.

CDR3 protein: CSVASGRNSPLHF. As DNA, the CDR3 is TGCAGCGTTGCATCAGGGAGGAATTCACCCCTCCACTTT. The V call is TRBV29-1, the J call TRBJ1-6; weak D call: TRBD1 (5 bases). This CDR3 has 13 amino acids. Trimming removed 4 bases from V and 7 bases from J, with 11 bases in between. Germline CDR1 reads SQVTM; CDR2 reads ANQGSEA.

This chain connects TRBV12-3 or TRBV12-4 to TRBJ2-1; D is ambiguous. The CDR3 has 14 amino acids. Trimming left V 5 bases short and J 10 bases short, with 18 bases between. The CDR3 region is CASSPRRPPKEQFF. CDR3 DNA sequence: TGTGCCAGCAGTCCACGCCGGCCCCCGAAAGAGCAGTTCTTC.

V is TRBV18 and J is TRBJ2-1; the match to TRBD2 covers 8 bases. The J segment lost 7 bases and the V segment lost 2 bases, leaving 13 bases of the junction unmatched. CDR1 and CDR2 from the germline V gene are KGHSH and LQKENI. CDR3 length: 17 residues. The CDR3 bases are TGTGCCAGCTCACCAACCACTAGCGGAATTTGGGGTAATGAGCAGTTCTTC. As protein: CASSPTTSGIWGNEQFF.

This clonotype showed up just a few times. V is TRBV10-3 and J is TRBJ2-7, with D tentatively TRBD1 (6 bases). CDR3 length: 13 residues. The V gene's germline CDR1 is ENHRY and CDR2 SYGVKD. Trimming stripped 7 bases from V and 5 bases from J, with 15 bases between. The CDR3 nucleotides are TGTGCCATCAAGACAGGTATCAAGAACGAGCAGTACTTC. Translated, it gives CAIKTGIKNEQYF.